A single sample gave rise to the 8 T cell receptor beta chains below, sequenced in a study of shared clonotypes between healthy human individuals (dated by TCRdb to the early 2020s). Receptor libraries were prepared by the immunoSEQ multiplex PCR assay. Sourced from immuneACCESS, this table was stored by TCRdb with only in-frame sequences that have V and J called. A share of the clones is absent; for the studies checked, an unresolved V gene accounts for under half, and the remainder has no known explanation. The sample table records some 2,000,000 clones; approximately 94% of these occur just once. Jointly, the top ten make up 1.1% of the sample. CD8 naive samples were obtained by positive selection for CCR7 among CD45RO-negative cells, yielding a CD45RA+CCR7+ population from which TemRA cells were excluded. Specimen: naive CD8+ T cells sorted from blood. This specimen's cell subset or site label, interpreted: CD45RA+CCR7+. The receptors come from a man younger than 35 in good health.

V and J are TRBV10-3 and TRBJ2-7; TRBD2 matches at 10 bases. CDR3 size: 17 residues. Germline V gene sequence: CDR1 ENHRY, CDR2 SYGVKD. V was pared by 3 bases and J by 0 bases, with 8 bases of the junction left unmatched. The CDR3 loop is CAISESSGGPSSYEQYF. The CDR3 region has the DNA TGTGCCATCAGTGAATCTAGCGGGGGACCAAGCTCCTACGAGCAGTACTTC.

The V gene is TRBV6-6, the J gene TRBJ2-7; TRBD2 is a possible D gene (6 bases). Germline V gene lookup returns CDR1 MNHNY and CDR2 SVGAGI (reference sequence). CDR3 size: 15 residues. The germline V and J ends were trimmed by 5 bases and 3 bases, with 17 bases remaining between them. The CDR3 sequence is CASSASGSLFYEQYF. The CDR3 coding sequence is TGTGCCAGCAGTGCCTCCGGGAGCCTTTTCTACGAGCAGTACTTC.

This chain links TRBV6-5 with TRBJ2-5; the D gene is possibly TRBD2 (5 bases). Deletions cut 4 bases from V and 0 bases from J, with 12 bases between. This CDR3 is built from 15 residues. The germline V gene encodes CDR1 MNHEY and CDR2 SVGAGI. This chain's CDR3 is CASSSLLGNQETQYF. CDR3 in DNA: TGTGCCAGCAGTTCCCTACTAGGGAACCAAGAGACCCAGTACTTC.

With respect to this clone: The same CDR3 arises from other DNA sequences in this sample as well. The chain carries TRBV27 and TRBJ1-1; D is perhaps TRBD1 (5 bases). Per germline, CDR1 MNHEY and CDR2 SMNVEV (reference sequence). V lost 3 bases to trimming and J lost 3 bases, with 8 bases between them. The CDR3 has 13 residues. The CDR3 sequence: CASSFGGDTEAFF. CDR3 sequence (DNA): TGTGCCAGCAGTTTCGGAGGGGACACTGAAGCTTTCTTT.

The rearrangement uses TRBV7-9 and TRBJ2-1; D may be TRBD1 or TRBD2 (5 bases each). Germline CDR1 SEHNR, CDR2 FQNEAQ (reference sequence). V lost 5 bases, J lost 3 bases, and 14 bases lay in between. This CDR3 contains 15 residues. The chain's CDR3 is CASSPPGPGYNEQFF. CDR3 in DNA: TGTGCCAGCAGCCCACCGGGACCGGGCTACAATGAGCAGTTCTTC.

The V gene is TRBV13, the J gene TRBJ2-1; TRBD2 aligns across 11 bases. The CDR3 is 15 residues long. V trimming: 7 bases; J trimming: 5 bases; junction bases outside the gene matches: 7. Germline V lookup: CDR1 PRHDT, CDR2 FYEKMQ (reference sequence). CDR3 sequence: CASIPRLAGNNEQFF. The CDR3 DNA reads TGTGCCAGCATCCCTCGACTAGCGGGAAACAATGAGCAGTTCTTC.

This clone occurred once. This sequence joins TRBV6-1 and TRBJ1-2; TRBD1 might be the D (6 bases). CDR3 size: 13 residues. The V gene lost 3 bases and the J gene lost 4 bases, with 9 bases spanning the gap. Germline CDR1 MNHNS, CDR2 SASEGT. The CDR3, as DNA: TGTGCCAGCAGTGACACAGGGTCCTATGGCTACACCTTC. It encodes CASSDTGSYGYTF.

This clone occurred once. The genes are TRBV5-1 and TRBJ2-1; 10 bases align to TRBD1. J was trimmed by 16 bases and V by 6 bases; bases with no gene match: 7. The CDR3 contains 11 residues. Looked up from germline, CDR1 is SGHRS and CDR2 is YFSETQ. The CDR3 sequence: CASTSGTGEFF. The CDR3 DNA follows: TGCGCCAGCACCTCCGGGACAGGGGAATTCTTC.